This T cell receptor (beta chain) was sequenced in a study of T-cell reconstitution after alpha-beta-depleted transplantation in children (TCRdb year 2016). With regard to the full study: The study quantitatively tracked T-cell immune reconstitution after TCRalphabeta/CD19-depleted allogeneic hematopoietic cell transplantation in children using TCR repertoire profiling.

The full study reports these points: The apparently early recovery of alphabetaT-cell counts about two months after transplant reportedly depended on only several hundred rapidly expanded clones that came from non-depleted graft cells. In some patients, the high TCRbeta diversity seen at day 60 was put down to recipient T cells and intrathymic progenitors that had survived conditioning. Hyperexpanded clone frequencies declined over subsequent months; after one year, T-cell counts and TCRbeta diversity were mostly attributed to newly produced T cells.

Points on this clonotype: Its antigen is currently not known. A much larger clone sits a single nucleotide away, making a read error possible.

The germline V gene yields SQVTM for CDR1 and ANQGSEA for CDR2. The CDR3 goes from the cysteine to the phenylalanine over 14 residues. The kept DNA is CDR3 alone, 42 bases in frame from the first base. V is shortened by 6 bases, J by 4 bases, and the region joining them spans 18 bases. The method behind the library was PCR. TCRdb shows the sequencer as Illumina HiSeq 2500. Molecular barcoding was employed in the preparation of TCR libraries, with unique molecular identifiers being used to normalize TCRbeta repertoire quantification. TCRdb reanalyzed the raw reads on its own, using fastp at Q25 for trimming and MiXCR for clone calling, and kept in-frame beta chains. Rows with one shared CDR3 protein collapse into an entry with the most common genes and DNA. In this sample the table shows 250,000 to 300,000 distinct CDR3 sequences, about a tenth of which occur a single time. In total, the top ten clones hold just under 7.5% of the sample.

This sample's treatment or condition label indicates: allogeneic hematopoietic cell transplantation with graft depleted of TCRalphabeta T cells and CD19 B cells. TCRalphabeta/CD19-depleted allogeneic hematopoietic cell grafts were given to the transplant recipients, all of whom were children. The chain joins TRBV29-1 to TRBJ2-5, and perhaps TRBD2 as D gene, on 5 matching bases. Sequences were derived from PBMCs, sampled before TCRalphabeta/CD19-depleted stem cell transplant. The TCR originated in a boy younger than two with acute myeloid leukemia, due to receive a stem cell transplant. The DNA sequence is TGCAGCGTAGAGAGCGGAAGCGTGGGAGAGACCCAGTACTTC. This sequence encodes CSVESGSVGETQYF. Full variable domain (CDR3 extended with the reference TRBV29-1 and TRBJ2-5 proteins): SAVISQKPSRDICQRGTSLTIQCQVDSQVTMMFWYRQQPGQSLTLIATANQGSEATYESGFVIDKFPISRPNLTFSTLTVSNMSPEDSSIYLCSVESGSVGETQYFGPGTRLLVL.